The TCR beta chain under discussion was sequenced for a study of cytomegalovirus exposure and HLA in healthy donors (dated by TCRdb to about 2017). In terms of the full investigation: According to an earlier analysis of several hundred of the donors, roughly 180 million T cells yielded roughly 110 million unique TCR beta sequences and less than 300 Gb of sequence data. About 280 gigabases of sequencing data and approximately 85 million unique TCR sequences were included in an early release covering about 620 HLA-typed donors. Of the roughly 430 genotyped donors, 65% to 90% fell in the genetic ancestry cluster associated with self-reported Caucasian donors. The aim of the study was to test whether cataloging public T cell receptors could identify signatures of past pathogen exposure. The study profiled the T cell repertoires of under 850 subjects by immunosequencing and related them to cytomegalovirus serostatus. A separate validation cohort of over a hundred different subjects was used in addition to the roughly 670-subject first cohort. To predict cytomegalovirus infection status, the study combined high-throughput TCR immunosequencing, statistical association of individual TCRs with disease status, and machine learning. A later analysis re-examined previously published TCR beta repertoires from more than 650 donors and added high-resolution HLA genotyping to investigate patterns of TCR occurrence. Rather than drawing on any new phenotypic data, the later analysis identified candidate immune exposures from TCR beta sequences and the way those sequences occurred across donors. To decide whether each TCR beta V gene segment behaved as functional or pseudogenic, an earlier analysis of several hundred of the donors relied on high-throughput TCR beta sequencing. Donor age, sex, ethnicity and CMV serostatus were compiled together with the repertoire data. In a later genetic analysis, genome-wide SNP genotypes for 398 of the 666 donors were used, and that subset was treated as a discovery cohort. Every discovery cohort repertoire had been produced on one sequencing platform. HLA typing included class I and class II loci at four-digit resolution. Typing coverage differed by locus: A, B, C, DRB1 and DQB1 were typed in roughly 629-640 donors, DQA1 in about 560, DPA1 in approximately 610, and DPB1 in just under 490. Because of strong linkage in the cohort, five DR-DQ haplotypes were treated as single units for association and clustering. On average, over 200,000 unique TCR beta nucleotide sequences were sequenced per donor among 398 genotyped donors of the cohort, with 15% to 20% of those sequences being non-productive.

The study at large found these results: In a later analysis, most CMV-associated TCR beta chains were found to appear HLA-restricted, with HLA associations seemingly driven largely by CMV exposure. In a later analysis, the rate of TCR association differed among HLA loci, with DRB1 alleles having the most associated TCRs and HLA-C alleles having the fewest. Some IMGT-functional V segments, including TRBV6-2 and TRBV6-3, could not be distinguished by the 87-base-pair reads and were therefore excluded. An association between a missense DCLRE1C variant and V-gene and J-gene trimming of TCR beta chains was found in a later genetic analysis and replicated in an independent cohort. This cohort had only TCR beta chains sequenced, and the lack of alpha or paired-chain data limited which features could be detected. Because some donors lacked HLA typing at each locus, the association tests relied only on the typed subset. Sequencing depth was assumed to be roughly uniform across donors in the presence/absence analyses, though that assumption may not hold. A further reported finding was that TCR beta sequences accurately predicted the HLA-A and HLA-B alleles for most subjects in the first cohort. Correlated functional status among segregating V segments might reflect linkage disequilibrium, but an unknown experimental factor could not be ruled out. The authors suggested that the approach could potentially be generalized to other disease states and immunological phenotypes. The classifier was reported to diagnose cytomegalovirus status with high specificity and sensitivity in both the original and validation cohorts. Compared with the 666-donor mean, donors in an Asian-associated ancestry cluster had fewer N-insertions in productive TCRs, according to a later genetic analysis. The study listed 164 TCR beta chains as associated with cytomegalovirus. Three of the identified cytomegalovirus-associated TCR beta chains were confirmed in vitro to be specific for cytomegalovirus antigens. Across donors, most TCR sequences were observed very rarely, whereas some public TCRs were present in many individuals. CMV serostatus was the only immune exposure information available for the cohort. A cluster of highly shared sequence variants was judged likely to represent a technical artifact of the sequencing pipeline. When HLA alleles, especially DR and DQ, strongly co-occurred, TCR associations were difficult to assign to individual alleles. Specific HLA alleles were associated with roughly 16,000 TCR beta sequences at a false discovery rate of 0.05 in a later analysis. Around 16 rarely observed V segments, including chromosome 9 orphons, were excluded from the earlier analysis of several hundred of the donors because counts were too low. An earlier analysis of some 590 of the donors showed that most TCR beta V segments appeared in productive rearrangements either about 90% or about 30% of the time, which broadly matched IMGT annotations. In a later analysis, HLA-associated TCR beta chains showed more clonal expansion and lower generation probabilities than non-associated chains that were equally common. A later analysis reported that several top co-occurrence clusters appeared linked to parvovirus B19, influenza, CMV and Epstein-Barr virus.

Library construction relied on the immunoSEQ multiplex PCR assay. A mixture of 60 forward primers for TCR Vbeta segments and 13 reverse primers for TCR Jbeta segments was used in the multiplex PCR. The CDR3 region of rearranged TCR beta genes was amplified from genomic DNA with a multiplex PCR assay. On the Illumina HiSeq System, the amplified TCR beta libraries were sequenced as 87-base-pair reads. Regarding the original processing steps: A later analysis tallied 75 million to 95 million unique TCR beta chains across the approximately 670 repertoires, and about 10 million of those chains were shared by two or more donors. To remove PCR and sequencing errors, raw reads were error-corrected and collapsed into unique sequences using a nearest-neighbor algorithm that merged closely related sequences. V, D and J gene segments were assigned by aligning CDR3 sequences to IMGT reference sequences. For a sequence to be retained, a match of at least six nucleotides was required to both a V gene segment and a J gene segment. Rearrangements were classified as productive when the CDR3 lacked stop codons and remained in frame with V and J, and all other rearrangements were classified as non-productive. Following IMGT convention, CDR3 was defined as the stretch from the second conserved V-encoded cysteine to the conserved J-encoded phenylalanine. Sequences without an unambiguous match to a single V gene segment were excluded from the earlier analysis of almost 600 of the donors. In an earlier analysis of approximately 610 of the donors, V segments were called functional above 56.7% productive rearrangements and were called segregating when the between-donor standard deviation exceeded 5%. A statistical classification framework was built for diagnosing cytomegalovirus status from the catalog of TCR beta chain sequences. In a later analysis, TCR nucleotide sequences were compared against IMGT/GENE-DB human TR gene sequences so that V and J genes could be assigned. A later analysis assigned CDR3 sequences and most-parsimonious VDJ recombination scenarios with the TCRdist pipeline. In a later analysis, each TCR beta chain was defined by its CDR3 amino acid sequence together with its V-gene family, and reads lacking a unique V-gene family were excluded. A later analysis removed 550 to 650 highly shared, low-generation-probability nucleotide sequences to deal with suspected cross-contamination and a sequencing artifact. In a later analysis, a clonal expansion index was calculated for each public chain from normalized within-repertoire ranks of inferred template counts. A later analysis computed generation probabilities with a VDJ recombination model fitted to out-of-frame rearrangements, and checked the results against IGoR. Hypergeometric tests were used in a later analysis to score TCR-TCR, TCR-HLA and TCR-CMV co-occurrence, with a repertoire-size bias correction applied to the TCR pairs. False discovery rates were estimated in a later analysis by permuting HLA or CMV assignments 20 times. In a later analysis, co-occurring TCRs were grouped with DBSCAN, and TCRdist sequence similarity was added when clustering was performed within HLA-allele-positive subsets. Co-occurrence clustering excluded repertoires with fewer than 30,000 or more than 120,000 public chains, plus five with anomalous nucleotide sharing. TCRdb holds this immuneACCESS table with in-frame rearrangements only. Some clones are missing; in checked studies, unresolved V genes explain under half, and the rest has no known cause. V, J and clone size are taken as reported in that table, and D and trimming were inferred from the DNA itself. For this sample the table gives roughly 140,000 clones, of which 75% were detected only once. The ten largest account for over 1.2% of the sample.

V is pared back by 5 bases and J by 6 bases, with 22 bases lying between the germline termini. The CDR3 goes from the cysteine to the phenylalanine over 16 residues. The entry retains the CDR3 DNA only, 48 bases that are in frame from base 1. CDR1 MGHDK and CDR2 SYGVNS were looked up in the germline V gene. Remarks on this clone: It has no known antigen specificity. No per-base quality is available; no much larger clone lies one base away.

The cohort consisted of some 730 healthy bone marrow donors. All cohort members were sampled while nominally healthy, although unrecorded immune exposures were likely present. The donor tested CMV seronegative and was one of the 352 seronegative cohort members. Each donor provided a peripheral blood sample, and peripheral blood mononuclear cells were used for TCR beta sequencing. Genomic DNA extraction from the blood cell samples was performed with the Qiagen DNeasy Blood Extraction Kit. Source material: PBMCs. The clonotype comes from a man between 18 and 29 years old in good health and CMV-seronegative. The chain is made from TRBV25-1 and TRBJ1-1; a tentative D call is TRBD1 (6 bases match). The CDR3 reads as follows: CASSFPRETGRAEAFF. In nucleotide form, the sequence is TGTGCCAGCAGTTTCCCACGCGAAACAGGGAGGGCTGAAGCTTTCTTT. Supplemented by the reference TRBV25-1 and TRBJ1-1 proteins around the CDR3, the complete variable domain is EADIYQTPRYLVIGTGKKITLECSQTMGHDKMYWYQQDPGMELHLIHYSYGVNSTEKGDLSSESTVSRIRTEHFPLTLESARPSHTSQYLCASSFPRETGRAEAFFGQGTRLTVV.